The T cell receptor beta chain described here comes from a study of beta chain features in type 1 diabetes. V lost 1 base, J lost 0 bases, and 19 bases lay in between. In germline, CDR1 is LNHDA, CDR2 SQIVND (reference sequence). This CDR3 has 19 residues. Sorting of CD4+ naive, central memory, regulatory and stem cell-like memory cells was performed via CD45RO/CCR7/CD25/CD127/CD95/CD27. Findings and caveats of the study: A potential PCR bias toward shorter templates would be equal in patient and control samples. Significant though moderate, a shortening of TCRB CDR3s appeared in all four CD4+ subsets of Type 1 diabetes patients.

Turning to this clone: Its antigen is undetermined.

Expressed TCRB transcripts were sequenced after all isolated RNA was converted to cDNA. This table comes from immunoSEQ multiplex PCR, and its TCRdb copy is limited to in-frame clones, with some not included. In the table there are under 800,000 clones, 15% to 18% of which are singletons. The sequenced sample consisted of naive CD4+ T cells from blood. The TCR sequence derives from a young man in good health. The chain has TRBV19 and TRBJ1-5; tentative D call: TRBD1 (5 bases). The CDR3: CASSIGEFWQTDSNQPQHF. The CDR3 DNA sequence: TGTGCCAGTAGTATAGGCGAATTCTGGCAGACAGATAGCAATCAGCCCCAGCATTTT.